This T cell receptor beta chain derives from a study of glioma-infiltrating T cells after dendritic cell vaccination. Study as a whole: Dendritic cell vaccination trial patients had either newly diagnosed or recurrent glioblastoma. Dendritic cell vaccine was injected intradermally three times, biweekly.

The study's findings and limits: The cohort had few patients with full blood and tumor sets.

V lost 7 bases to trimming and J lost 8 bases; unmatched junction nucleotides: 13. The germline V gene has CDR1 SQVTM and CDR2 ANQGSEA. This CDR3 comprises 14 residues. Notes on this clone: Its specificity is not known.

Repertoires were generated with immunoSEQ multiplex PCR, while TCRdb's copy carries only in-frame clones and drops some. The sample consists of fewer than 110,000 clones, more than 80% of them appearing once. The rearrangement uses TRBV29-1 and TRBJ1-4; TRBD1 agrees at 7 bases. This specimen consisted of blood, obtained before dendritic cell vaccination. This clonotype originated in a human donor with glioblastoma. CDR3: CSGGDSGRSEKLFF. The CDR3 coding sequence is TGCAGCGGGGGGGACAGCGGGCGGTCAGAAAAACTGTTTTTT.